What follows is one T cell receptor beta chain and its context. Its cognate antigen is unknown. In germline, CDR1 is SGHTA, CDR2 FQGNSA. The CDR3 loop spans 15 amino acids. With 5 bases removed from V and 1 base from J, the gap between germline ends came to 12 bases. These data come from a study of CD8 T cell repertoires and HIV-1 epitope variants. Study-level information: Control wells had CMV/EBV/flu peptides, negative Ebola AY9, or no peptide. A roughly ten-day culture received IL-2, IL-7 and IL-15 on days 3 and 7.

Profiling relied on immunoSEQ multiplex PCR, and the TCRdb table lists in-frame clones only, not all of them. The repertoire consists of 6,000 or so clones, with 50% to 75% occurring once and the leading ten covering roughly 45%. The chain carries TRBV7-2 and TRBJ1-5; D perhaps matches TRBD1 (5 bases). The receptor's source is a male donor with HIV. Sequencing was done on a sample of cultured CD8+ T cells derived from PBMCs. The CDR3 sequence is CASSRAGESNQPQHF. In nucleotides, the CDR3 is TGTGCCAGCAGCCGAGCGGGGGAAAGCAATCAGCCCCAGCATTTT.